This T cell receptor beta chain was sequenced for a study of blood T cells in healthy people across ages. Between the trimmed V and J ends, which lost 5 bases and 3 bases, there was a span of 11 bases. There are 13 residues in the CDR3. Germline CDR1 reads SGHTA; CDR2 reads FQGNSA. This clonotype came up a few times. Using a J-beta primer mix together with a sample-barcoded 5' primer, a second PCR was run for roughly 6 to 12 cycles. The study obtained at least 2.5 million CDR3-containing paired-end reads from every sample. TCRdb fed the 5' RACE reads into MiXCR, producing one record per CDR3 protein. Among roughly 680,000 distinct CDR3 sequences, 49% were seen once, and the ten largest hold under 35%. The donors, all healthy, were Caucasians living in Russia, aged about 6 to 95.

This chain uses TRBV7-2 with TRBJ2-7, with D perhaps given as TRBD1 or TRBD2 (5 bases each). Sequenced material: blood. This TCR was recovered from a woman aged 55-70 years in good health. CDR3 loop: CASSRDRYYEQYF. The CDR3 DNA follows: TGTGCCAGCAGCCGGGACCGGTACTACGAGCAGTACTTC.